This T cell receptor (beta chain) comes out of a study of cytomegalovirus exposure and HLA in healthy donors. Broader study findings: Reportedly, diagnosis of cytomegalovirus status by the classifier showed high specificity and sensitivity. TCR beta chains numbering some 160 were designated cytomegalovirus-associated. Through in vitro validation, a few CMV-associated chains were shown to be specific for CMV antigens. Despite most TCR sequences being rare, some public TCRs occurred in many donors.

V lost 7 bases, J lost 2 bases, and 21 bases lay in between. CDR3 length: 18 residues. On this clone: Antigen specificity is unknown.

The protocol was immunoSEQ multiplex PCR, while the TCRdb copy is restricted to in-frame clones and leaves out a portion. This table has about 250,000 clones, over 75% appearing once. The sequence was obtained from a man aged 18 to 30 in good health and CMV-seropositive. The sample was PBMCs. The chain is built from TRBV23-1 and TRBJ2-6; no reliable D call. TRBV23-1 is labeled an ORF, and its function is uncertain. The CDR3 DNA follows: TGCGCCAGCACTAACCATGGGCCGACCGCCCCTGGGGCCAACGTCCTGACTTTC. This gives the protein CASTNHGPTAPGANVLTF.